This passage covers 6 T cell receptor beta chains from one sample sequenced in a study of a mutant IDH1 vaccine in newly diagnosed glioma. Their target antigens are unknown. Time point reported: week 47, end of study. Vaccination used 300 ug of mutant IDH1 20-mer peptide per dose, with topical imiquimod. Sequencing was performed with immunoSEQ multiplex PCR; in TCRdb, only in-frame clones are kept and a portion is missing. The sample records 50,000 to 65,000 clones, roughly 61% being singletons. Sequences were derived from peripheral blood mononuclear cells (PBMCs), sampled from a glioma patient whose treatment included an IDH1 peptide vaccine. These receptors all stem from a middle-aged man with glioma. Some clones in this sample may be carry-over from other donors' samples.

The chain is built from TRBV7-2 and TRBJ2-3, with TRBD2 as a possible D gene (6 bases). Per the germline V gene, CDR1 is SGHTA and CDR2 is FQGNSA. V was shortened by 3 bases and J by 2 bases, with 12 bases between the two germline ends. The CDR3 totals 15 residues. The CDR3 loop reads CASSFPGLSTDTQYF. The CDR3 coding sequence is TGTGCCAGCAGCTTTCCGGGACTTTCCACAGATACGCAGTATTTT. Complete variable domain (other parts from reference TRBV7-2 and TRBJ2-3): GAGVSQSPSNKVTEKGKDVELRCDPISGHTALYWYRQSLGQGLEFLIYFQGNSAPDKSGLPSDRFSAERTGGSVSTLTIQRTQQEDSAVYLCASSFPGLSTDTQYFGPGTRLTVL.

This clone was recorded only once. The rearrangement joins TRBV13 to TRBJ2-7; 15 bases are a match to TRBD2. Germline V gene data show CDR1 as PRHDT and CDR2 as FYEKMQ (reference sequence). The CDR3 length is 18 residues. V shed 5 bases and J 0 bases; nucleotides not matched to a gene: 8. DNA of the CDR3: TGTGCCAGCAGCGCGGGACTAGCGGGGGGATATTCCTCCTACGAGCAGTACTTC. It encodes CASSAGLAGGYSSYEQYF.

The chain employs TRBV5-4 and TRBJ1-5; D is undetermined. Germline lookup yields CDR1 SGHNT and CDR2 YYREEE (reference sequence). The V end lost 0 bases, the J end lost 5 bases, and 9 bases lay between the germline ends. This CDR3 spans 14 amino acids. The CDR3 region is CASSLEGGDQPQHF. The CDR3 region has the DNA TGTGCCAGCAGCTTGGAAGGAGGAGATCAGCCCCAGCATTTT.

The CDR3 sequence: CASSSSYEQYF. CDR3 bases: TGTGCCAGCAGTTCGAGCTACGAGCAGTACTTC. V and J are TRBV27 and TRBJ2-7; D gene ambiguous. The length of the CDR3 is 11 residues. The germline V and J ends were trimmed by 4 bases and 3 bases, with 4 bases remaining between them. From germline, CDR1 is MNHEY and CDR2 SMNVEV (reference sequence).

The gene calls are TRBV7-9 and TRBJ2-5; 7 bases match TRBD1. With V trimmed by 5 bases and J by 2 bases, 8 bases remained unmatched. The CDR3 length is 15 residues. Germline V gene data show CDR1 as SEHNR and CDR2 as FQNEAQ (reference sequence). CDR3 in DNA: TGTGCCAGCAGCCCCCGGGACAGCCAGCAAGAGACCCAGTACTTC. Amino acids: CASSPRDSQQETQYF.

The gene calls are TRBV6-5 and TRBJ2-7, with D maybe TRBD2 (6 bases). Germline V gives CDR1 MNHEY, CDR2 SVGAGI. Trimming removed 4 bases at V and 0 bases at J, with 13 bases between. CDR3 length equals 15 residues. In nucleotides, the CDR3 is TGTGCCAGCAGTTCCCGGGACTTTCCCTCCTACGAGCAGTACTTC. Its protein product is CASSSRDFPSYEQYF.